Listed below are T cell receptor beta chains from one sample, sequenced in a study of T-cell reconstitution after alpha-beta-depleted transplantation in children. TCRdb re-analysed the PCR reads in MiXCR, keeping a single row per CDR3 protein. The profile shows around 17,000 distinct CDR3 sequences, approximately 5.1% of them singletons. Specimen: PBMCs, collected before TCRalphabeta/CD19-depleted stem cell transplant. These receptors all come from a boy younger than 18 with acute lymphoblastic leukemia, due to receive a stem cell transplant. Each CDR3 is given with its conserved first and last residue. A D gene is named only where the DNA matches it firmly. Size values are once, few and many counts, or a class for expanded clones, and some rows have none.

TGTGCCAGCAGTCTATCGGGGGGGACTGAAGCTTTCTTT,CASSLSGGTEAFF,many,TRBV6-5,NA,TRBJ1-1
TGTGCCAGCAGTGACGATATAAACGTTCCAGGGACTGAAGCTTTCTTT,CASSDDINVPGTEAFF,many,TRBV6-1,NA,TRBJ1-1
TGTGCCAGCAGTTACGGGCAGGGCTCCTACAATGAGCAGTTCTTC,CASSYGQGSYNEQFF,many,TRBV6-2/TRBV6-3,NA,TRBJ2-1
TGTGCCAGCAGTTCCCCTACTAGCACAGATACGCAGTATTTT,CASSSPTSTDTQYF,medium-sized,TRBV12-3/TRBV12-4,NA,TRBJ2-3
TGTGCCACCAGTGATTGGACTAGCGGGGACTACAATGAGCAGTTCTTC,CATSDWTSGDYNEQFF,many,TRBV24-1,TRBD2,TRBJ2-1
TGTGCCACCAGCAGAGATCTCCAGGGCTTCGGCTACACCTTC,CATSRDLQGFGYTF,many,TRBV15,NA,TRBJ1-2
TGTGCCAGCTCACCGGGACTCGGGGTTTCTGGAAACACCATATATTTT,CASSPGLGVSGNTIYF,many,TRBV18,NA,TRBJ1-3
TGTGCCACCAGTAATAGCGGGAGCGCAGATACGCAGTATTTT,CATSNSGSADTQYF,medium-sized,TRBV24-1,TRBD2,TRBJ2-3
TGTGCCAGCAGCTTTACCCTTTATTTAAGAGCAGGGGTAAACACAGATACGCAGTATTTT,CASSFTLYLRAGVNTDTQYF,many,TRBV11-1,NA,TRBJ2-3
TGTGCCAGCAGTTACCAGCTTGGTGAAAAACTGTTTTTT,CASSYQLGEKLFF,few,TRBV6-6,NA,TRBJ1-4
TGTGCCAGCAGCTTAGAGGGGTTGAACACCGGGGAGCTGTTTTTT,CASSLEGLNTGELFF,many,TRBV7-2,NA,TRBJ2-2
TGTGCCAGCAGCCCCCAGGGCGGGGGGGCCCAAGATACGCAGTATTTT,CASSPQGGGAQDTQYF,many,TRBV6-2/TRBV6-3,TRBD2,TRBJ2-3
TGTGCCAGCAGCTCCGGACCCGTCCAAGAGACCCAGTACTTC,CASSSGPVQETQYF,many,TRBV7-2,NA,TRBJ2-5
TGTGCCAGCAGCTTAGGGGGCAGGGCTAATGAAAAACTGTTTTTT,CASSLGGRANEKLFF,many,TRBV7-8,NA,TRBJ1-4
TGTGCCAGCAGTTTACAGGTGAACACTGAAGCTTTCTTT,CASSLQVNTEAFF,many,TRBV12-3/TRBV12-4,NA,TRBJ1-1
TGTGCCAGCAGTTACCCCTTAGCGGGAGGGAGCTCAGATACGCAGTATTTT,CASSYPLAGGSSDTQYF,many,TRBV12-3/TRBV12-4,TRBD2,TRBJ2-3
TGTGCCAGCAGCTACCAAGAGACCCAGTACTTC,CASSYQETQYF,many,TRBV7-9,NA,TRBJ2-5
TGTGCCAGCAGCATCAGACAGGGCCCCTACGAGCAGTACTTC,CASSIRQGPYEQYF,many,TRBV7-9,TRBD1,TRBJ2-7
TGTGCCAGCAGTTTTTTTTATGGGGGTGAGGGGAATGAGCAGTTCTTC,CASSFFYGGEGNEQFF,many,TRBV12-3/TRBV12-4,NA,TRBJ2-1
TGCAGCGTTGATCGTTCAGCCATGAACACTGAAGCTTTCTTT,CSVDRSAMNTEAFF,medium-sized,TRBV29-1,NA,TRBJ1-1
TGCAGCGTTCCGGGAGACTCTGGAAACACCATATATTTT,CSVPGDSGNTIYF,NA,TRBV29-1,NA,TRBJ1-3
TGTGCCAGCAGCGTAGTCCCGGGACCCGGGGAGCTGTTTTTT,CASSVVPGPGELFF,medium-sized,TRBV9,NA,TRBJ2-2
TGTGCCACCCCTGAAAGCCGACAGGCTAGCACAGATACGCAGTATTTT,CATPESRQASTDTQYF,many,TRBV2,NA,TRBJ2-3
TGTGCCAGCAGCGTAGACCTAGCGGGAGGGCCTGATACGCAGTATTTT,CASSVDLAGGPDTQYF,many,TRBV9,TRBD2,TRBJ2-3
TGTGCCAGCAGCTCGGAGCTAGGCAATGAGCAGTTCTTC,CASSSELGNEQFF,many,TRBV28,NA,TRBJ2-1
TGTGCCAGCAGTTACACCACAGATACGCAGTATTTT,CASSYTTDTQYF,many,TRBV12-3/TRBV12-4,NA,TRBJ2-3
TGTACCATCAGTCTCAATCTAGCGGGGGGGCGCGGGGCCAACGTCCTGACTTTC,CTISLNLAGGRGANVLTF,NA,TRBV2,TRBD2,TRBJ2-6
TGTGCCAGCAGCTCCTCGGGACCGATAAATCAGCCCCAGCATTTT,CASSSSGPINQPQHF,many,TRBV5-6,NA,TRBJ1-5
TGTGCCAGCAGCCCCGACAGATTCGAGCAGTACTTC,CASSPDRFEQYF,many,TRBV7-9,NA,TRBJ2-7
TGTGCCAGCTCAACCGGCTACGAGCAGTACTTC,CASSTGYEQYF,many,TRBV18,NA,TRBJ2-7
TGTGCCAGCAGCTTAGAGGGGGGACTAGCCGCCGGGGAGCTGTTTTTT,CASSLEGGLAAGELFF,many,TRBV7-2,TRBD2,TRBJ2-2
TGTGCCAGCAGTCCCTTGACAGCCGATGGCTACACCTTC,CASSPLTADGYTF,many,TRBV28,NA,TRBJ1-2
TGTGCCAGCAGCCCTATGGGGCCTGAAGCTTTCTTT,CASSPMGPEAFF,many,TRBV9,NA,TRBJ1-1
TGTGCCAGCAGTCCCCTACGAACTAGAGACGAGCAGTACTTC,CASSPLRTRDEQYF,many,TRBV6-2/TRBV6-3,NA,TRBJ2-7
TGCAGTGCTAGTCACAGTAGCAATCAGCCCCAGCATTTT,CSASHSSNQPQHF,many,TRBV20-1,NA,TRBJ1-5
TGCGCCAGCAGTGACAGGGGGCCTTACAATGAGCAGTTCTTC,CASSDRGPYNEQFF,many,TRBV10-2,TRBD1,TRBJ2-1
TGCGCCAGCAAAATTTCCCCGACCGATGACTATGGCTACACCTTC,CASKISPTDDYGYTF,many,TRBV5-1,NA,TRBJ1-2
TGTGCCAGCAGTTTATTTAGATCCTACGAGCAGTACTTC,CASSLFRSYEQYF,many,TRBV27,NA,TRBJ2-7
TGTGCCAGCAGACCCATTCAGGGGAAGAAAGTCTTC,CASRPIQGKKVF,many,TRBV25-1,NA,TRBJ2-1
TGCGCCAGCAGCATGACAGAATACAATGAGCAGTTCTTC,CASSMTEYNEQFF,many,TRBV5-1,NA,TRBJ2-1
TGTGCCAGCAGCAGGAGGGGGAGCTCCTACAATGAGCAGTTCTTC,CASSRRGSSYNEQFF,many,TRBV6-5,NA,TRBJ2-1
TGTGCCACCCAGTTTCTAGGGACAGGGTCCTACGAGCAGTACTTC,CATQFLGTGSYEQYF,many,TRBV28,TRBD1,TRBJ2-7
TGTGCCAGCAGCTTATTTAGTGTTGGCACAGATACGCAGTATTTT,CASSLFSVGTDTQYF,many,TRBV7-8,NA,TRBJ2-3
TGTGCCAGCAGCCCTAAATCAGAGCGGGGGCTAACAGATACGCAGTATTTT,CASSPKSERGLTDTQYF,many,TRBV3-1,TRBD2,TRBJ2-3
TGTGCCAGCAGTTTCAGCAGGCAGCCCCAGCATTTT,CASSFSRQPQHF,many,TRBV12-3/TRBV12-4,NA,TRBJ1-5
TGTGCCAGCAGCTTAGACGGGGGGCTTTTTGATGGCTACACCTTC,CASSLDGGLFDGYTF,many,TRBV7-2,NA,TRBJ1-2
TGCAGTGCGGAAGACAGGGCGGAATATAGCAATCAGCCCCAGCATTTT,CSAEDRAEYSNQPQHF,medium-sized,TRBV20-1,TRBD1,TRBJ1-5
TGTGCCAGCAGCGTAGTGGGAGGCCCCACTGAAGCTTTCTTT,CASSVVGGPTEAFF,many,TRBV9,NA,TRBJ1-1
TGTGCCAGCAGTGAAACCACAGGGTCAGGTTCACCCCTCCACTTT,CASSETTGSGSPLHF,many,TRBV25-1,NA,TRBJ1-6
TGTGCCAGCAGGGGACAAACCTACGAGCAGTACTTC,CASRGQTYEQYF,many,TRBV2,NA,TRBJ2-7
TGCGCCAGCAGTCAATGCTACACTTACTATGGCTACACCTTC,CASSQCYTYYGYTF,NA,TRBV23-1,NA,TRBJ1-2
TGTGCCAGCAGCTTTGAGGGCCGGGGGACAGATACGCAGTATTTT,CASSFEGRGTDTQYF,many,TRBV7-9,NA,TRBJ2-3
TGTGCCAGCAGCTTATTAGGACACGACACAGATACGCAGTATTTT,CASSLLGHDTDTQYF,NA,TRBV7-3,NA,TRBJ2-3
TGTGCCAGCAGTGCATATACATATGGCTACACCTTC,CASSAYTYGYTF,few,TRBV12-3/TRBV12-4,NA,TRBJ1-2
TGTGCCAGCAGCGTCCCGGGACAGGGGGGCATGAAGGGCTCCTACGAGCAGTACTTC,CASSVPGQGGMKGSYEQYF,many,TRBV11-1,TRBD1,TRBJ2-7